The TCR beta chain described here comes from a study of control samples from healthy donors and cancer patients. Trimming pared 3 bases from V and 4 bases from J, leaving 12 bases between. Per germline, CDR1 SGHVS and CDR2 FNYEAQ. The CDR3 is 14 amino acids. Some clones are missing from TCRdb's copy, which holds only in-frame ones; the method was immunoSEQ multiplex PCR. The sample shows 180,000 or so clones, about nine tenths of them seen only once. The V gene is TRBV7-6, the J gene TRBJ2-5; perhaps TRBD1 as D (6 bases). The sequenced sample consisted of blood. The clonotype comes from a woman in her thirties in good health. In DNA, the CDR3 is TGTGCCAGCAGCTTTAGAACAGGGCTAGAGACCCAGTACTTC. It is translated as CASSFRTGLETQYF.